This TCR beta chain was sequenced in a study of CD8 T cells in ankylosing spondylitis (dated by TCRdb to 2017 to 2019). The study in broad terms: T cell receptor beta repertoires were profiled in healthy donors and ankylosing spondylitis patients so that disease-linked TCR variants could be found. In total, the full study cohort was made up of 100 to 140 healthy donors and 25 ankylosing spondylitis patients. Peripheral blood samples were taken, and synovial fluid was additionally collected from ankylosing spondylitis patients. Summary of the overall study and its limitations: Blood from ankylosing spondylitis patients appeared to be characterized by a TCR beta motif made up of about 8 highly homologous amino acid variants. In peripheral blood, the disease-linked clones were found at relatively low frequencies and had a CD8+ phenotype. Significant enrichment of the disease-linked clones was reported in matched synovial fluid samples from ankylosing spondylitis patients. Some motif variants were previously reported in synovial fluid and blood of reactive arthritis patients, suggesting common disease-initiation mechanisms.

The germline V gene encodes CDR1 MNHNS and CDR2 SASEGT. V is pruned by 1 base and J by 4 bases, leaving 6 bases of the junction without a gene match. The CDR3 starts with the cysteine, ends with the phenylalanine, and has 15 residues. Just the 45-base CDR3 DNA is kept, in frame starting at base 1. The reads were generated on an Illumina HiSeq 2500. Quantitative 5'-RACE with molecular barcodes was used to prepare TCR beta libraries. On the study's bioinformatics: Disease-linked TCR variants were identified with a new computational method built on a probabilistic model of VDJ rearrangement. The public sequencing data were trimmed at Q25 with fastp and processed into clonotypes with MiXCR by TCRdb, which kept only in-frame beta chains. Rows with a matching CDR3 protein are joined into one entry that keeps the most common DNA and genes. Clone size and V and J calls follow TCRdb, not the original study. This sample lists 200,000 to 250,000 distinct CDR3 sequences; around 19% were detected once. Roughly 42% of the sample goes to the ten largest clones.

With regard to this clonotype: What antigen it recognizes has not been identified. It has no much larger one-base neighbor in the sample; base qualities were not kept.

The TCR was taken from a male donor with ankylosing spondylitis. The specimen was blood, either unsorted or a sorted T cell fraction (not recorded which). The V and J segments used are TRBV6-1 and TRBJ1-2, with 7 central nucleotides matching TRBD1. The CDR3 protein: CASSEGLRDSYGYTF. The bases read TGTGCCAGCAGTGAAGGCCTCCGGGACAGCTATGGCTACACCTTC.